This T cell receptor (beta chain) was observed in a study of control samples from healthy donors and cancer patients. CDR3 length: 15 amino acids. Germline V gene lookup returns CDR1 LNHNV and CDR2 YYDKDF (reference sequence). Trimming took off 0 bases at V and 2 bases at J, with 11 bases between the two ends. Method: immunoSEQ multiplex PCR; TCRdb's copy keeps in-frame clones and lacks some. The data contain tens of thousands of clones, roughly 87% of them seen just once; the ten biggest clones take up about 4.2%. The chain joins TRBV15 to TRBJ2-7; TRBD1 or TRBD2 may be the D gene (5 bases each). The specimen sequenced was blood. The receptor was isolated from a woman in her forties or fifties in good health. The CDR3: CATSRERWDPYEQYF. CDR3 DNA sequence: TGTGCCACCAGCAGAGAAAGGTGGGACCCCTACGAGCAGTACTTC.